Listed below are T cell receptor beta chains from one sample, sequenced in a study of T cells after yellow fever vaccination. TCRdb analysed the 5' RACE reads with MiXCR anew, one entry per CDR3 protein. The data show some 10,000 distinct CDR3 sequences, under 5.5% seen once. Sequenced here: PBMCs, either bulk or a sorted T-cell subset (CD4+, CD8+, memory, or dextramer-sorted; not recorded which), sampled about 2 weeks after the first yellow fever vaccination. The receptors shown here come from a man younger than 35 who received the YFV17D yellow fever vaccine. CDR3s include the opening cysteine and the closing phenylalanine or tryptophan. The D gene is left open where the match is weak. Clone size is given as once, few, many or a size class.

CASSKEGLAEQETQYF	TGTGCCAGCAGCAAAGAGGGACTAGCTGAGCAAGAGACCCAGTACTTC	16	NA	medium-sized	TRBV21-1	TRBJ2-5
CAWTSGGAYETQYF	TGTGCCTGGACCAGCGGGGGGGCCTACGAGACCCAGTACTTC	14	TRBD2	many	TRBV30	TRBJ2-5
CASSPWDSGYTF	TGTGCCAGCAGCCCCTGGGACAGTGGCTACACCTTC	12	TRBD1	many	TRBV7-9	TRBJ1-2
CASSPSPGNRGYGYTF	TGTGCCAGCAGCCCTAGCCCCGGGAACAGGGGATATGGCTACACCTTC	16	TRBD1	few	TRBV7-2	TRBJ1-2
CSARDIFGPTGELFF	TGCAGTGCTAGAGACATTTTTGGGCCCACCGGGGAGCTGTTTTTT	15	NA	many	TRBV20-1	TRBJ2-2
CASSLSGGGTDTQYF	TGCGCCAGCAGCTTGTCCGGGGGGGGGACAGATACGCAGTATTTT	15	TRBD2	medium-sized	TRBV5-1	TRBJ2-3
CASSQDGRVSFF	TGCGCCAGCAGCCAAGATGGGAGGGTATCTTTCTTT	12	NA	medium-sized	TRBV4-1	TRBJ1-1
CASSLNTGINYGYTF	TGTGCCAGCAGCTTAAATACAGGGATTAACTATGGCTACACCTTC	15	NA	many	TRBV7-2	TRBJ1-2
CSAREVGGVNTGELFF	TGCAGTGCTAGAGAGGTTGGCGGTGTGAACACCGGGGAGCTGTTTTTT	16	NA	many	TRBV20-1	TRBJ2-2
CASSLKNQNYGYTF	TGTGCCAGCAGTCTCAAGAACCAAAACTATGGCTACACCTTC	14	NA	medium-sized	TRBV12-3/TRBV12-4	TRBJ1-2
CASSFGTATEAFF	TGTGCCAGCAGCTTCGGTACCGCCACTGAAGCTTTCTTT	13	NA	medium-sized	TRBV7-2	TRBJ1-1
CASSPHGASNTEAFF	TGTGCCAGCAGTCCCCACGGGGCCTCGAACACTGAAGCTTTCTTT	15	NA	many	TRBV12-3/TRBV12-4	TRBJ1-1
CASSLASGGDYGYTF	TGTGCCAGCAGCTTAGCATCAGGGGGCGACTATGGCTACACCTTC	15	TRBD1	many	TRBV7-2	TRBJ1-2
CASSRESYEQYF	TGTGCCAGCTCACGCGAATCCTACGAGCAGTACTTC	12	NA	many	TRBV18	TRBJ2-7
CAISDRGQNIQYF	TGTGCCATCAGTGACAGGGGACAAAACATTCAGTACTTC	13	NA	medium-sized	TRBV10-3	TRBJ2-4
CASSLDNGRNEKLFF	TGTGCCAGCAGCTTGGATAACGGCCGAAATGAAAAACTGTTTTTT	15	NA	many	TRBV5-4	TRBJ1-4
CASSQDLGATGAFF	TGCGCCAGCAGCCAAGATCTAGGGGCCACGGGAGCTTTCTTT	14	NA	medium-sized	TRBV4-3	TRBJ1-1
CASSPIRKGSNQPQHF	TGTGCCAGCTCACCCATTAGAAAAGGTAGCAATCAGCCCCAGCATTTT	16	NA	many	TRBV18	TRBJ1-5
CSAGTEAGTQYF	TGCAGTGCTGGTACAGAGGCGGGGACCCAGTACTTC	12	NA	many	TRBV20-1	TRBJ2-5